Shown below are 22 T cell receptor beta chains from a single sample sequenced in a study of shared clonotypes between healthy human individuals. Produced via immunoSEQ multiplex PCR; TCRdb's table is partial and in-frame only. The sample holds approximately 2.4 million clones, approximately 95% seen once. Sequences were obtained from naive CD4+ T cells sorted from blood. Indicated subset: CD45RA+ positively selected. The receptors derive from a man aged 18 to 30 in good health.

V and J are TRBV19 and TRBJ2-7; no definite D call. Germline V gene lookup returns CDR1 LNHDA and CDR2 SQIVND (reference sequence). The length of the CDR3 is 14 residues. Trimming removed 7 bases from V and 9 bases from J, with 22 bases in between. CDR3 residues: CASTDGPLDGRQYF. For the CDR3, the DNA is TGTGCCAGTACTGATGGGCCCTTGGACGGAAGGCAGTACTTC.

The rearrangement uses TRBV6-5 and TRBJ1-4; 8 nucleotides match TRBD1. Germline CDR1 MNHEY, CDR2 SVGAGI. The CDR3 contains 15 residues. Trimming removed 0 bases from V and 9 bases from J; junction bases left unmatched: 6. In DNA form, the CDR3 reads TGTGCCAGCAGTTACTCACCAGGGGGCTTGAAAAAACTGTTTTTT. This encodes CASSYSPGGLKKLFF.

The chain employs TRBV4-3 and TRBJ2-6; D not certain. Trimming took off 1 base at V and 4 bases at J, with 11 bases between the two ends. There are 16 residues in the CDR3. Germline CDR1 is LGHNA and CDR2 is YSLEER. CDR3 in amino acids: CASSQVAFVGANVLTF. CDR3 nucleotides: TGCGCCAGCAGCCAAGTGGCCTTTGTAGGGGCCAACGTCCTGACTTTC.

The V and J genes are TRBV28 and TRBJ1-2, with D possibly being TRBD1 (5 bases). Trimming took 3 bases from V and 2 from J, leaving 13 bases between them. The CDR3 contains 15 residues. CDR1 and CDR2 (germline): MDHEN, SYDVKM. The CDR3 DNA is TGTGCCAGCAGTTTTCGTGACAGACGGAACTATGGCTACACCTTC. This gives the protein CASSFRDRRNYGYTF.

The chain is built from TRBV11-2 and TRBJ2-5; tentative D call: TRBD1 (5 bases). The CDR3 totals 15 residues. V was cut by 0 bases and J by 5 bases, with 13 bases left in between. Germline-derived CDR1 and CDR2 are SGHAT and FQNNGV. The CDR3 DNA reads TGTGCCAGCAGCTTAGATGGGGCAGTATCGGAGACCCAGTACTTC. It encodes CASSLDGAVSETQYF.

The J gene is TRBJ2-2, the V gene TRBV4-3, with D tentatively TRBD1 (5 bases). This CDR3 contains 14 residues. Trimming took 0 bases from V and 4 from J, leaving 6 bases between them. The germline V gene has CDR1 LGHNA and CDR2 YSLEER. The CDR3: CASSQETGTGELFF. Here the CDR3 DNA reads TGCGCCAGCAGCCAAGAAACAGGCACCGGGGAGCTGTTTTTT.

The V and J genes are TRBV2 and TRBJ2-2; possibly TRBD2 for D (6 bases). The CDR3 covers 13 residues. Trimming removed 1 base from V and 7 bases from J, with 7 bases in between. CDR1 and CDR2 from the germline V gene are SNHLY and FYNNEI. The CDR3 coding sequence is TGTGCCAGCAGTGAAGGCGGGGTCGGGGAGCTGTTTTTT. Translation gives CASSEGGVGELFF.

This clone was seen only once. This chain connects TRBV7-2 to TRBJ2-1; D is ambiguous. V was cut by 3 bases and J by 6 bases, with 9 bases left in between. CDR3 length equals 13 residues. From germline, CDR1 is SGHTA and CDR2 FQGNSA. The CDR3 region has the DNA TGTGCCAGCAGCTTCGCAGGTCCCAATGAGCAGTTCTTC. Translation gives CASSFAGPNEQFF.

There are a few counts of this clone. The rearrangement joins TRBV13 to TRBJ2-2, with 7 bases fitting TRBD2. V was pared by 3 bases and J by 5 bases, with 12 bases of the junction left unmatched. From germline, CDR1 is PRHDT and CDR2 FYEKMQ (reference sequence). The CDR3 contains 17 residues. In DNA, the CDR3 is TGTGCCAGCAGCTTCACCCCTGGGCTAGCGGTTACCGGGGAGCTGTTTTTT. Amino acids: CASSFTPGLAVTGELFF.

The V call is TRBV10-3, the J call TRBJ2-6; TRBD1 agrees at 7 bases. Germline V gene data show CDR1 as ENHRY and CDR2 as SYGVKD. After removal of 4 bases from V and 0 bases from J, the junction contained 12 bases not matched to a gene. This CDR3 is built from 19 residues. The CDR3 region has the DNA TGTGCCATCAGTGCCCCGGGAACAGGGGCCGTCTCTGGGGCCAACGTCCTGACTTTC. This gives the protein CAISAPGTGAVSGANVLTF.

About this clone: Other DNA sequences in this specimen translate into the identical CDR3. The V call is TRBV27, the J call TRBJ1-6, with 8 bases identical to TRBD1. The CDR3 contains 15 residues. V lost 3 bases, J lost 7 bases, and 5 bases stayed unmatched. CDR1 and CDR2 (germline): MNHEY, SMNVEV (reference sequence). The CDR3 DNA reads as TGTGCCAGCAGTTTGGGTCAGGGGGCGAATTCACCCCTCCACTTT. It is translated as CASSLGQGANSPLHF.

This clone was seen once. The V gene is TRBV5-4, the J gene TRBJ2-5; possibly TRBD2 for D (5 bases). CDR1 is SGHNT, CDR2 YYREEE, per germline (reference sequence). V shed 4 bases and J shed 8 bases, with 15 bases lying between them. CDR3 length equals 13 residues. The CDR3 sequence is CASSQGLVRTQYF. CDR3 sequence (DNA): TGTGCCAGCAGCCAAGGACTGGTTCGAACCCAGTACTTC.

The chain combines TRBV25-1 with TRBJ2-7; no reliable D call. V was pared by 4 bases and J by 2 bases, with 9 bases between. Germline V gene data show CDR1 as MGHDK and CDR2 as SYGVNS. The CDR3 is 13 amino acids. CDR3 DNA sequence: TGTGCCAGCAGTGTGAAAGGGCCCTACGAGCAGTACTTC. Translation gives CASSVKGPYEQYF.

The CDR3 nucleotides read TGTGCCAGCAGTGTCGCGGGAGGGAACGAGCAGTACTTC. This translates into CASSVAGGNEQYF. The chain joins TRBV2 to TRBJ2-7; TRBD2 agrees at 9 bases. The CDR3 extends over 13 amino acids. Germline CDR1 SNHLY, CDR2 FYNNEI. V was clipped by 4 bases and J by 5 bases; unmatched bases: 3.

The chain joins TRBV7-9 to TRBJ1-6; TRBD1 aligns across 7 bases. Losses at the gene ends were 6 bases for V and 7 bases for J; bases not matched to a gene: 6. Germline-derived CDR1 and CDR2 are SEHNR and FQNEAQ (reference sequence). There are 14 residues in the CDR3. For the CDR3, the DNA is TGTGCCAGCAGGGGGGGACAGCCAAATTCACCCCTCCACTTT. Amino acid sequence: CASRGGQPNSPLHF.

This chain connects TRBV4-1 to TRBJ1-3; D unclear. The CDR3 covers 17 residues. V was shortened by 4 bases and J by 0 bases, with 16 bases between the two germline ends. Germline V gene sequence: CDR1 MGHRA, CDR2 YSYEKL. CDR3 in amino acids: CASSPQRNTLSGNTIYF. CDR3 coding DNA: TGCGCCAGCAGCCCCCAACGGAACACTCTCTCTGGAAACACCATATATTTT.

V is TRBV6-1 and J is TRBJ1-6; TRBD1 matches at 9 bases. With 6 bases clipped from V and 10 bases from J, the junction kept 10 bases outside the gene matches. Germline lookup yields CDR1 MNHNS and CDR2 SASEGT. This CDR3 has 15 amino acids. CDR3 sequence: CASSPGDRAGSPLHF. The CDR3 nucleotides are TGTGCCAGCAGCCCGGGGGACAGGGCAGGATCACCCCTCCACTTT.

This chain links TRBV6-1 with TRBJ1-5, with 7 bases fitting TRBD1. Trimming at V came to 5 bases and at J to 2 bases, leaving 3 bases not matched to a gene. Germline V CDR1 and CDR2: MNHNS, SASEGT. This CDR3 region has 14 residues. Here the CDR3 reads CASSPDRGNQPQHF. CDR3 in DNA: TGTGCCAGCAGTCCCGACAGGGGCAATCAGCCCCAGCATTTT.

J is TRBJ2-3 and V is TRBV5-8, with 11 bases identical to TRBD2. This CDR3 is 15 amino acids long. The V segment lost 5 bases and the J segment 1 base; nucleotides outside the gene matches: 3. Germline lookup yields CDR1 SGHTS and CDR2 YDEGEE. CDR3 region: CASRATSGGTDTQYF. The CDR3 coding sequence is TGTGCCAGCAGGGCGACTAGCGGGGGCACAGATACGCAGTATTTT.

This chain links TRBV6-5 with TRBJ1-1, with D maybe TRBD1 (6 bases). The germline CDR1 and CDR2 sequences are MNHEY and SVGAGI. This CDR3 region has 14 residues. The V gene lost 7 bases and the J gene lost 0 bases, with 12 bases spanning the gap. The CDR3 here is CASTGGALNTEAFF. The CDR3 DNA reads as TGTGCCAGCACTGGGGGGGCCCTGAACACTGAAGCTTTCTTT.

A remark on this clone: Other DNA sequences of this sample code for an identical CDR3. The V and J genes are TRBV30 and TRBJ1-1, with D possibly being TRBD1 (5 bases). CDR1 and CDR2 (germline): GTSNPN, SVGIG (reference sequence). V gave up 4 bases and J gave up 1 base, with 7 bases separating them. The CDR3 is made up of 12 amino acids. CDR3 protein: CAWTGRNTEAFF. CDR3 bases: TGTGCCTGGACAGGGAGGAACACTGAAGCTTTCTTT.

This sequence joins TRBV27 and TRBJ1-2, with 8 bases that match TRBD1. After removal of 8 bases from V and 2 bases from J, the junction contained 31 bases not matched to a gene. This CDR3 comprises 22 residues. Germline CDR1 and CDR2: MNHEY and SMNVEV (reference sequence). The CDR3 nucleotides are TGTGCCAGCTTTAACCGATTCCGGACAGGGCCGGAAGGAGTAGTGAAGAACTATGGCTACACCTTC. Translating it yields CASFNRFRTGPEGVVKNYGYTF.